This passage covers 5 T cell receptor beta chains from one sample sequenced in a study of blood T cell repertoires in COVID-19. The assay was immunoSEQ multiplex PCR, and TCRdb's table has in-frame clones only and misses some. In the table there are 95,000 to 150,000 clones, about 79% of which are singletons. Sequencing used peripheral blood. These receptor sequences come from a man between 70 and 80 years old with acute or convalescent COVID-19.

V gene TRBV5-1 combines with J gene TRBJ1-5; D possibly corresponds to TRBD1 (5 bases). In germline, CDR1 is SGHRS, CDR2 YFSETQ. Trimming removed 4 bases from V and 6 bases from J, with 20 bases in between. CDR3 length: 16 amino acids. CDR3 nucleotides: TGCGCCAGCAGCCCGGGAGGGCAGGGAAGGGCTCAGCCCCAGCATTTT. Amino acids: CASSPGGQGRAQPQHF. Full variable domain (remainder filled in from reference TRBV5-1 and TRBJ1-5): KAGVTQTPRYLIKTRGQQVTLSCSPISGHRSVSWYQQTPGQGLQFLFEYFSETQRNKGNFPGRFSGRQFSNSRSEMNVSTLELGDSALYLCASSPGGQGRAQPQHFGDGTRLSIL.

The chain links TRBV7-2 to TRBJ2-3; D is perhaps TRBD1 (7 bases). Germline V gene sequence: CDR1 SGHTA, CDR2 FQGNSA. Trimming took off 8 bases at V and 4 bases at J, with 16 bases between the two ends. The CDR3 covers 14 residues. CDR3 protein: CASRLEGASDTQYF. The CDR3 nucleotides read TGTGCCAGCCGTCTGGAGGGGGCCTCAGATACGCAGTATTTT.

The chain joins TRBV2 to TRBJ2-2; the D gene is possibly TRBD1 (6 bases). This CDR3 is built from 14 residues. CDR1 SNHLY and CDR2 FYNNEI come from the germline V gene. Deletions cut 7 bases from V and 5 bases from J, with 14 bases between. The CDR3 region is CASTEGRGTGELFF. The CDR3 nucleotides read TGTGCCAGCACCGAGGGCAGGGGAACCGGGGAGCTGTTTTTT.

This clone was recorded once. The chain carries TRBV12-3 or TRBV12-4 and TRBJ1-1; D might be TRBD1 (6 bases). The length of the CDR3 is 12 residues. V lost 5 bases to trimming and J lost 6 bases, with 10 bases between them. In nucleotides, the CDR3 is TGTGCCAGCAGTGCCTCAGGGGCTGAAGCTTTCTTT. Its protein is CASSASGAEAFF.

V usage is TRBV12-3 or TRBV12-4 and J usage is TRBJ1-1; no definite D call. There are 13 residues in the CDR3. Trimming pared 3 bases from V and 0 bases from J, leaving 5 bases between. The chain's CDR3 is CASSFLVNTEAFF. Here the CDR3 DNA reads TGTGCCAGCAGTTTTCTAGTGAACACTGAAGCTTTCTTT.